The 6 T cell receptor beta chains reported below all come from one sample, sequenced in a study of OX40 agonist ivuxolimab in advanced cancers. Only in-frame clones appear in the TCRdb table, and some are missing; sequencing was by immunoSEQ multiplex PCR. The sample holds around 70,000 clones, less than 85% seen once. This material consisted of CD4+ or CD8+ T cells sorted from blood, taken in a trial of the OX40 agonist ivuxolimab. These receptors were obtained from an adult with an advanced solid tumor such as melanoma, head and neck, liver or kidney cancer.

This clone was picked up one time. The gene calls are TRBV15 and TRBJ1-2; 8 nucleotides agree with TRBD1. CDR1 is LNHNV and CDR2 is YYDKDF in the germline V gene (reference sequence). The trim removed 0 bases at V and 4 bases at J, leaving 1 base unmatched. The CDR3 length is 14 residues. CDR3 DNA sequence: TGTGCCACCAGCAGAGAAACAGGGGGCTATGGCTACACCTTC. Its translation is CATSRETGGYGYTF.

The chain uses TRBV15 and TRBJ2-6; no definite D call. Germline lookup yields CDR1 LNHNV and CDR2 YYDKDF (reference sequence). The CDR3 extends over 18 amino acids. V was clipped by 0 bases and J by 2 bases, with 14 bases between them. The CDR3 sequence: CATSREILGFAGANVLTF. CDR3 DNA sequence: TGTGCCACCAGCAGAGAGATCTTGGGCTTCGCTGGGGCCAACGTCCTGACTTTC.

The gene calls are TRBV6-1 and TRBJ1-1, with D uncertain. Germline CDR1 and CDR2: MNHNS and SASEGT. V was pared by 5 bases and J by 0 bases, with 7 bases between. The CDR3 extends over 13 amino acids. The CDR3 is CASSFSVNTEAFF. For the CDR3, the DNA is TGTGCCAGCAGTTTTTCAGTGAACACTGAAGCTTTCTTT.

J is TRBJ2-3 and V is TRBV11-3; TRBD1 might be the D (6 bases). In germline, CDR1 is SGHNT, CDR2 YENEEA. This CDR3 has 16 residues. The germline V and J ends were trimmed by 1 base and 0 bases, with 11 bases remaining between them. CDR3 coding DNA: TGTGCCAGCAGCTTAGGACAGGCGTCGAGCACAGATACGCAGTATTTT. This sequence encodes CASSLGQASSTDTQYF.

The chain carries TRBV28 and TRBJ2-1; D unresolved. The CDR3 totals 12 residues. Trimming removed 5 bases from V and 6 bases from J, with 8 bases in between. Looked up from germline, CDR1 is MDHEN and CDR2 is SYDVKM. The CDR3 DNA reads as TGTGCCAGCAGTGGGTCGGGCAATGAGCAGTTCTTC. Protein product: CASSGSGNEQFF.

The genes are TRBV12-5 and TRBJ1-6; unclear D gene. V was shortened by 6 bases and J by 7 bases, with 19 bases between the two germline ends. CDR1 and CDR2 (germline): LGHNT, FRNRAP. This CDR3 spans 16 amino acids. The DNA of the CDR3 is TGTGCTAGTGGCCCGAATCGCAGGCGACCAAATTCACCCCTCCACTTT. This translates into CASGPNRRRPNSPLHF.